Presented here are 20 T cell receptor beta chains from one specimen sequenced in a study of cytomegalovirus exposure and HLA in healthy donors. Assay used: immunoSEQ multiplex PCR; TCRdb lists only in-frame clones, some missing. The sample lists roughly 150,000 clones; 85% to 90% were seen once. The sequenced sample consisted of PBMCs. Source of these receptors: a woman under 30 in good health and CMV-seropositive.

This rearrangement joins TRBV5-6 to TRBJ2-2, with D possibly being TRBD1 (5 bases). This CDR3 has 13 residues. Trimming pared 0 bases from V and 6 bases from J, leaving 6 bases between. Germline V gene lookup returns CDR1 SGHDT and CDR2 YYEEEE. The CDR3 spells CASSLAGPGELFF. The CDR3, as DNA: TGTGCCAGCAGCTTGGCAGGGCCCGGGGAGCTGTTTTTT.

CDR3 DNA sequence: TGCGCCAGCAGCCCGGGACTAGCGCCATCCTACGAGCAGTACTTC. It specifies CASSPGLAPSYEQYF. This chain connects TRBV4-1 to TRBJ2-7, with 10 bases that match TRBD2. J gave up 1 base and V 4 bases, and 4 bases lay outside the gene matches. This CDR3 spans 15 amino acids. Germline V lookup: CDR1 MGHRA, CDR2 YSYEKL.

The chain has TRBV27 and TRBJ1-2, with 7 bases lining up with TRBD1. V shed 5 bases and J 2 bases; nucleotides not matched to a gene: 8. Germline V CDR1 and CDR2: MNHEY, SMNVEV (reference sequence). The CDR3 consists of 15 residues. For the CDR3, the DNA is TGTGCCAGCAGTAAGAGCTTGACAGGGAACTATGGCTACACCTTC. Its translation is CASSKSLTGNYGYTF.

The chain carries TRBV29-1 and TRBJ2-2, with TRBD1 matching 8 bases. The CDR3 spans 15 residues. Germline trimming cut 6 bases from V and 5 bases from J; bases unmatched to any gene: 11. CDR1 is SQVTM and CDR2 is ANQGSEA in the germline V gene. The chain's CDR3 is CSVRQTGAGTGELFF. The CDR3 DNA follows: TGCAGCGTGCGCCAGACAGGGGCCGGGACCGGGGAGCTGTTTTTT.

The chain couples TRBV28 to TRBJ2-5; D is undetermined. V lost 3 bases and J lost 2, with 13 bases in between. CDR1 and CDR2 (germline): MDHEN, SYDVKM. This CDR3 has 15 amino acids. The CDR3 DNA follows: TGTGCCAGCAGTTTTGGAGTTACCCGTCAAGAGACCCAGTACTTC. It codes for CASSFGVTRQETQYF.

The chain employs TRBV28 and TRBJ2-5; TRBD1 agrees at 7 bases. Germline V CDR1 and CDR2: MDHEN, SYDVKM. The junction had 12 bases not matched to a gene; V was cut back by 10 bases and J by 4 bases. This CDR3 region has 14 residues. CDR3 loop: CANKRQGKGETQYF. The CDR3 DNA sequence: TGTGCCAACAAAAGACAGGGAAAGGGAGAGACCCAGTACTTC.

The rearrangement joins TRBV5-1 to TRBJ2-3; possibly TRBD2 for D (6 bases). Germline V lookup: CDR1 SGHRS, CDR2 YFSETQ. Between the trimmed V and J ends, which lost 2 bases and 0 bases, there was a span of 13 bases. The CDR3 length is 16 residues. This chain's CDR3 is CASSFNSGLSTDTQYF. CDR3 in DNA: TGCGCCAGCAGCTTTAATAGCGGCCTTAGCACAGATACGCAGTATTTT.

V is TRBV30 and J is TRBJ2-7; D is undetermined. CDR1 and CDR2 (germline): GTSNPN, SVGIG (reference sequence). V lost 3 bases, J lost 9 bases, and 27 bases lay in between. The CDR3 sequence is 16 residues long. The CDR3: CAWRNFYRWSYEWQYF. The CDR3 nucleotides are TGTGCCTGGAGGAATTTCTACAGATGGTCCTACGAGTGGCAGTACTTC.

CDR3 in amino acids: CASSYSIGSNQPQHF. Here the CDR3 DNA reads TGTGCCAGCAGTTACTCGATCGGTAGCAATCAGCCCCAGCATTTT. The V and J genes are TRBV6-5 and TRBJ1-5, with D unresolved. The V end lost 0 bases, the J end lost 0 bases, and 6 bases lay between the germline ends. The CDR3 covers 15 residues. Germline loops: CDR1 MNHEY, CDR2 SVGAGI.

For this clone: The junction shows a germline mismatch at one end, possibly a read error. This chain uses TRBV7-7 with TRBJ1-2; 10 bases fit TRBD1. Germline V gives CDR1 SSHAT, CDR2 FNYEAQ (reference sequence). CDR3 length equals 15 residues. The CDR3 sequence is CASSLGTGVIYGYTF. The CDR3 DNA is TGTGCTAGCAGCTTAGGGACAGGGGTGATCTATGGCTACACCTTC. The complete variable domain, with remaining parts taken from reference TRBV7-7 and TRBJ1-2, reads GAGVSQSPRYKVTKRGQDVTLRCDPISSHATLYWYQQALGQGPEFLTYFNYEAQPDKSGLPSDRFSAERPEGSISTLTIQRTEQRDSAMYRCASSLGTGVIYGYTFGSGTRLTVV.

V is TRBV5-1 and J is TRBJ2-3; the D is unclear. V was shortened by 4 bases and J by 2 bases, with 11 bases between the two germline ends. Per the germline V gene, CDR1 is SGHRS and CDR2 is YFSETQ. The CDR3 runs 14 residues. The CDR3 is CASSGYADTDTQYF. CDR3 in DNA: TGCGCCAGCAGCGGATATGCGGACACAGATACGCAGTATTTT.

The chain is built from TRBV5-4 and TRBJ2-7; 8 bases line up with TRBD1. V shed 4 bases and J 5 bases; nucleotides not matched to a gene: 8. Germline V gene lookup returns CDR1 SGHNT and CDR2 YYREEE (reference sequence). This CDR3 region has 14 residues. The chain's CDR3 is CASSVTGVWDEQYF. The CDR3 bases are TGTGCCAGCAGCGTGACAGGGGTGTGGGACGAGCAGTACTTC.

The chain links TRBV2 to TRBJ2-5; D might be TRBD1 (5 bases). CDR3 length equals 14 residues. The germline V gene encodes CDR1 SNHLY and CDR2 FYNNEI. V was clipped by 3 bases and J by 1 base, with 9 bases between them. CDR3 sequence: CASSETVFQETQYF. The DNA for the CDR3 is TGTGCCAGCAGTGAGACAGTTTTCCAAGAGACCCAGTACTTC.

This chain links TRBV6-1 with TRBJ2-3, with 7 nucleotides matching TRBD2. Germline-derived CDR1 and CDR2 are MNHNS and SASEGT. This CDR3 is built from 16 residues. J gave up 0 bases and V 2 bases, and 5 bases lay outside the gene matches. The CDR3: CASSEFGGTSTDTQYF. The CDR3 DNA is TGTGCCAGCAGTGAATTCGGGGGGACTAGCACAGATACGCAGTATTTT.

The chain recombines TRBV4-1 with TRBJ2-2, with D possibly being TRBD1 (5 bases). The V gene's germline CDR1 is MGHRA and CDR2 YSYEKL. The length of the CDR3 is 16 residues. Trimming removed 0 bases from V and 4 bases from J, with 12 bases in between. The DNA for the CDR3 is TGCGCCAGCAGCCAAGAGCAGGGTACAGGCACCGGGGAGCTGTTTTTT. Its protein is CASSQEQGTGTGELFF.

This clone was observed a few times. The J gene is TRBJ1-5, the V gene TRBV2, with 11 bases matching TRBD1. Trimming took 10 bases from V and 1 from J; bases not matched to a gene: 6. The CDR3 sequence is 15 residues long. The V gene's germline CDR1 is SNHLY and CDR2 FYNNEI. In nucleotides, the CDR3 is TGTGCCACTGGACAGGGGGCCTTCAGCAATCAGCCCCAGCATTTT. Translated: CATGQGAFSNQPQHF.

The gene calls are TRBV18 and TRBJ2-3; 7 bases map to TRBD1. The trim removed 6 bases at V and 8 bases at J, leaving 14 bases unmatched. Germline-derived CDR1 and CDR2 are KGHSH and LQKENI. The CDR3 extends over 15 amino acids. Here the CDR3 reads CASSLTGMGSRTQYF. The CDR3 DNA reads as TGTGCCAGCTCGCTGACAGGGATGGGCTCCCGTACGCAGTATTTT.

This clone has just one count. The J gene is TRBJ1-5, the V gene TRBV29-1; 8 bases match TRBD1. The V and J ends lost 6 bases and 3 bases, in that order; junction bases with no gene match: 4. The CDR3 covers 13 residues. The V gene's germline CDR1 is SQVTM and CDR2 ANQGSEA. CDR3 DNA sequence: TGCAGCGTGGGACAGGAGTCCAATCAGCCCCAGCATTTT. Translated: CSVGQESNQPQHF.

The V and J genes are TRBV7-9 and TRBJ1-3; weak D call: TRBD1 (5 bases). Deletions cut 6 bases from V and 3 bases from J, with 9 bases between. Per the germline V gene, CDR1 is SEHNR and CDR2 is FQNEAQ (reference sequence). CDR3 length: 13 residues. The CDR3 is CASSQGFGNTIYF. Here the CDR3 DNA reads TGTGCCAGCAGTCAGGGTTTTGGAAACACCATATATTTT.

The rearrangement joins TRBV7-9 to TRBJ1-2; no firm D call. The germline V gene encodes CDR1 SEHNR and CDR2 FQNEAQ (reference sequence). This CDR3 region has 14 residues. Trimming shortened V by 2 bases and J by 0 bases, and 7 bases separated the two germline ends. The CDR3 is CASSLWAANYGYTF. The CDR3 coding sequence is TGTGCCAGCAGCTTATGGGCAGCTAACTATGGCTACACCTTC.